The 6 T cell receptor beta chains given below trace back to one sample, sequenced in a study of molecular identifiers for immune sequencing clone quantification. TCRdb reanalysed the PCR reads using MiXCR and keeps one entry per CDR3 protein. The sample includes about 640,000 distinct CDR3 sequences, less than 20% of them seen just once. Sequencing was done on a sample of naive CD8+ T cells from blood, with Jurkat cell RNA spiked in. Regarding subset: FACS-sorted CD8+CD4-CCR7+CD45RA+ naive T cells. These receptors were obtained from a human donor in good health. Some libraries in this study had Jurkat cell RNA spiked in.

This clonotype was counted at least ten times. This chain connects TRBV12-3 or TRBV12-4 to TRBJ2-7; tentatively, D is TRBD2 (5 bases). The CDR3 runs to 13 residues. Trimming took off 10 bases at V and 1 base at J, with 14 bases between the two ends. The DNA for the CDR3 is TGTGCCATCCAGGTCCGGGGTTCCTACGAGCAGTACTTC. It codes for CAIQVRGSYEQYF.

This clonotype was recorded at least ten times. The J gene is TRBJ2-3, the V gene TRBV27, with D perhaps matching TRBD1 (6 bases). Trimming pared 8 bases from V and 4 bases from J, leaving 13 bases between. This CDR3 region has 13 residues. Germline CDR1 reads MNHEY; CDR2 reads SMNVEV (reference sequence). CDR3 protein: CASWGQVPDTQYF. The DNA for the CDR3 is TGTGCCAGCTGGGGGCAGGTACCAGATACGCAGTATTTT.

Many counts were recorded for this clonotype. The chain joins TRBV20-1 to TRBJ2-7; no reliable D call. The length of the CDR3 is 13 residues. Germline loops: CDR1 DFQATT, CDR2 SNEGSKA (reference sequence). V shed 4 bases and J shed 2 bases, with 12 bases lying between them. The CDR3 coding sequence is TGCAGTGCTAAGGACCCCTTTACCTACGAGCAGTACTTC. Translated: CSAKDPFTYEQYF.

In this sample, this clonotype turned up many times. J is TRBJ2-6 and V is TRBV27, with unresolved D. This CDR3 is 16 amino acids long. In germline, CDR1 is MNHEY, CDR2 SMNVEV (reference sequence). Between the trimmed V and J ends, which lost 3 bases and 1 base, there was a span of 10 bases. The CDR3 DNA reads TGTGCCAGCAGTTTTTTGTCACCGTCTGGGGCCAACGTCCTGACTTTC. Translated, it gives CASSFLSPSGANVLTF.

Note on this clonotype: This may be a read error, as it is one base from a much larger clone. The chain recombines TRBV27 with TRBJ2-3, with 7 bases identical to TRBD2. V was pared by 3 bases and J by 3 bases, with 6 bases of the junction left unmatched. The CDR3 has 15 residues. The V gene's germline CDR1 is MNHEY and CDR2 SMNVEV (reference sequence). The CDR3, as DNA: TGTGCCAGCAGTTTTGCGGGGGAGTATACAGATACGCAGTATTTT. Its translation: CASSFAGEYTDTQYF.

As for this clonotype: This sequence may be a read error, since a much larger clone differs from it by one base. The conserved final phenylalanine or tryptophan is absent from the CDR3, which likely points to a read error. The chain combines TRBV12-5 with TRBJ1-1; D not certain. This CDR3 has 13 residues. CDR1 and CDR2 from the germline V gene are LGHNT and FRNRAP. Trimming removed 6 bases at V and 1 base at J, with 9 bases between. The CDR3 bases are TGTGCTAGTGGGCTAGGGCAGAACACTGAAGCTTTCTTA. Its translation is CASGLGQNTEAFL.